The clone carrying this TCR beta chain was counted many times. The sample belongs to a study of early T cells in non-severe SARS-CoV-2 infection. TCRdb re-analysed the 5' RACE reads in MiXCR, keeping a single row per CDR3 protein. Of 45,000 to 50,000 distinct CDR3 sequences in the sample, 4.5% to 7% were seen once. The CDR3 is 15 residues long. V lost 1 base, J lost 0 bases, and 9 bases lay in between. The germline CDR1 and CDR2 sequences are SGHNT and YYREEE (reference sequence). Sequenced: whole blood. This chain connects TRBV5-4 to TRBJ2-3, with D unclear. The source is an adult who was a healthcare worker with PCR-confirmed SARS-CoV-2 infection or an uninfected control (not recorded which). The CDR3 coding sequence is TGTGCCAGCAGCTTGTCATCCAGCAGCACAGATACGCAGTATTTT. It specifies CASSLSSSSTDTQYF.